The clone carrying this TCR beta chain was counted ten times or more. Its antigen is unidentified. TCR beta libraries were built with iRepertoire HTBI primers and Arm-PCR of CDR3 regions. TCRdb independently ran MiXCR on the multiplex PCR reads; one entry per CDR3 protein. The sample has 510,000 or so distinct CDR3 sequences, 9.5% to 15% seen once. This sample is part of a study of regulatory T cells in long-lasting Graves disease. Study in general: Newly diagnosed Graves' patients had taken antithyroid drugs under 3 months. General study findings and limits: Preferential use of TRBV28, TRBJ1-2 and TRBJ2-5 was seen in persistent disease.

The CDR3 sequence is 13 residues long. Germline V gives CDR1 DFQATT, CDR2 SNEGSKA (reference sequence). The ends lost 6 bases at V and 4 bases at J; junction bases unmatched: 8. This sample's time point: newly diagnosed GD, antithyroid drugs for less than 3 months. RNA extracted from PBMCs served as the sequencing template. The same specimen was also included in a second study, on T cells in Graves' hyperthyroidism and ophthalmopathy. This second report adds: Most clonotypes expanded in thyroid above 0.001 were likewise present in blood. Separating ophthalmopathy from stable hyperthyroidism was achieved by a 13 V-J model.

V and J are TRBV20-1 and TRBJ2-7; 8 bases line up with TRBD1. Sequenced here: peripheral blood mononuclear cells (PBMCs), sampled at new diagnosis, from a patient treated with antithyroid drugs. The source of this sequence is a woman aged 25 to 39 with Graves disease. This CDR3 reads CSATDRGFYEQYF. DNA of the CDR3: TGCAGTGCCACAGACAGGGGATTTTACGAGCAGTACTTC.